The 18 T cell receptor beta chains below all came from one sample that was sequenced in a study of T-cell memory formation after mild COVID-19. TCRdb reprocessed the 5' RACE reads with MiXCR, giving one entry per CDR3 protein. The sample yields around 260,000 distinct CDR3 sequences, roughly 15% seen once. The source material was PBMCs or a T cell subset sorted from them (not recorded which). Receptors were obtained from a man aged 18 to 35 who had mild COVID-19 (a few samples of this study predate the infection). Cell type and time point are not known.

This chain joins TRBV2 and TRBJ2-5; D may be TRBD2 (6 bases). The CDR3 sequence is 12 residues long. The V and J ends lost 10 bases and 5 bases respectively, with 14 bases between them. Looked up from germline, CDR1 is SNHLY and CDR2 is FYNNEI. The DNA for the CDR3 is TGTGCCACCCGAGGGGAGGAGGAGACCCAGTACTTC. This translates into CATRGEEETQYF.

This clonotype was seen many times. The chain employs TRBV7-6 and TRBJ2-5; D unresolved. V lost 5 bases and J lost 0, with 7 bases in between. The CDR3 is 13 residues long. In germline, CDR1 is SGHVS, CDR2 FNYEAQ. The CDR3: CASSLTYQETQYF. CDR3 bases: TGTGCCAGCAGCCTGACGTACCAAGAGACCCAGTACTTC.

In DNA form, the CDR3 reads TGTGCCAGCAGTTCCGGGACAGGGCATCAGCCCCAGCATTTT. Amino acids: CASSSGTGHQPQHF. This chain links TRBV12-3 or TRBV12-4 with TRBJ1-5; 9 nucleotides line up with TRBD1. Trimming cost V 4 bases and J 5 bases; bases outside gene matches: 3. This CDR3 contains 14 residues.

This clonotype was observed a few times. The CDR3 here is CSVPLGGFGANVLTF. In DNA form, the CDR3 reads TGCAGCGTACCCCTAGGGGGTTTTGGGGCCAACGTCCTGACTTTC. This sequence joins TRBV29-1 and TRBJ2-6, with TRBD1 as a possible D gene (6 bases). V was clipped by 6 bases and J by 3 bases, with 15 bases between them. CDR3 length: 15 amino acids. From germline, CDR1 is SQVTM and CDR2 ANQGSEA.

The rearrangement links TRBV28 to TRBJ1-1, with D uncertain. Trimming took 3 bases from V and 6 from J, leaving 11 bases between them. The CDR3 length is 13 residues. Germline CDR1 MDHEN, CDR2 SYDVKM. CDR3 region: CASSLLGIPEAFF. CDR3 nucleotides: TGTGCCAGCAGTTTGCTAGGGATCCCTGAAGCTTTCTTT.

This clonotype was seen more than once but under ten times. The chain combines TRBV3-1 with TRBJ1-6; 10 positions match TRBD1. In germline, CDR1 is LGHDT, CDR2 YNNKEL (reference sequence). CDR3 size: 15 residues. V gave up 3 bases and J gave up 9 bases; unmatched junction bases: 5. CDR3 nucleotide sequence: TGTGCCAGCAGCCACGGGGGACAGGGGTCTTCACCCCTCCACTTT. Residues: CASSHGGQGSSPLHF.

This clonotype has more than one count but fewer than ten. CDR3 protein: CSAPGQSYTF. For the CDR3, the DNA is TGCAGTGCTCCGGGACAGAGCTACACCTTC. The V call is TRBV20-1, the J call TRBJ1-2; 7 bases line up with TRBD1. The CDR3 has 10 amino acids. CDR1 and CDR2 from the germline V gene are DFQATT and SNEGSKA (reference sequence). Trimming cost V 5 bases and J 9 bases; bases outside gene matches: 3.

This clonotype was counted at least ten times. The chain has TRBV28 and TRBJ2-2; D is undetermined. CDR3 length equals 13 residues. Trimming left V 2 bases short and J 6 bases short, with 7 bases between. CDR1 is MDHEN and CDR2 is SYDVKM in the germline V gene. The CDR3 coding sequence is TGTGCCAGCAGTTTAATAATGGCCGGGGAGCTGTTTTTT. Residues: CASSLIMAGELFF.

This clonotype has a count of ten or more. CDR3 DNA: TGTGCCACCAGTGAGCCGGACTACCCAAATGAGCAGTTCTTC. Amino acids: CATSEPDYPNEQFF. The chain links TRBV24-1 to TRBJ2-1; tentative D call: TRBD2 (6 bases). This CDR3 is 14 amino acids long. Germline lookup yields CDR1 KGHDR and CDR2 SFDVKD. V gave up 4 bases and J gave up 7 bases, with 13 bases separating them.

This clonotype was seen only a few times. This chain uses TRBV7-9 with TRBJ1-1; no clear D gene. CDR1 is SEHNR, CDR2 FQNEAQ, per germline (reference sequence). The CDR3 is made up of 11 amino acids. Trimming cost V 11 bases and J 1 base, with 8 bases left between them. The CDR3 spells CALLPNTEAFF. CDR3 DNA: TGTGCCCTCTTACCGAACACTGAAGCTTTCTTT.

Written as DNA, the CDR3 is TGCGCCAGCAGCTTGGGCTCGACCTACGAGCAGTACTTC. Residues: CASSLGSTYEQYF. This sequence joins TRBV5-1 and TRBJ2-7, with D hard to call. The CDR3 runs 13 residues. V was shortened by 0 bases and J by 2 bases, with 6 bases between the two germline ends. Looked up from germline, CDR1 is SGHRS and CDR2 is YFSETQ.

The CDR3 nucleotides are TGCGCCAGCAGCCCTCAGGGTATCGGGGCCAACGTCCTGACTTTC. Its translation is CASSPQGIGANVLTF. The chain has TRBV5-1 and TRBJ2-6, with D possibly TRBD1 on 5 matching bases. The V gene lost 4 bases and the J gene lost 4 bases, with 12 bases spanning the gap. This CDR3 contains 15 residues. From germline, CDR1 is SGHRS and CDR2 YFSETQ.

This clonotype was found a few times. This chain joins TRBV5-1 and TRBJ2-6; TRBD1 might be the D (6 bases). The V gene lost 4 bases and the J gene lost 4 bases, with 15 bases spanning the gap. The germline gives CDR1 SGHRS, CDR2 YFSETQ. The CDR3 has 16 amino acids. DNA for the CDR3: TGCGCCAGCAGCGCCAACACAGGGTCAGGGGCCAACGTCCTGACTTTC. Its translation is CASSANTGSGANVLTF. The complete variable domain, with remaining parts taken from reference TRBV5-1 and TRBJ2-6, reads KAGVTQTPRYLIKTRGQQVTLSCSPISGHRSVSWYQQTPGQGLQFLFEYFSETQRNKGNFPGRFSGRQFSNSRSEMNVSTLELGDSALYLCASSANTGSGANVLTFGAGSRLTVL.

The chain recombines TRBV7-2 with TRBJ1-2; 9 nucleotides match TRBD1. This CDR3 has 17 amino acids. V was pared by 4 bases and J by 0 bases, with 9 bases of the junction left unmatched. CDR1 and CDR2 from the germline V gene are SGHTA and FQGNSA. The CDR3 DNA sequence: TGTGCCAGCAGCTCCCGACAGGGGGTAGGGTCTAACTATGGCTACACCTTC. It encodes CASSSRQGVGSNYGYTF. Variable domain in full (rest from reference TRBV7-2 and TRBJ1-2): GAGVSQSPSNKVTEKGKDVELRCDPISGHTALYWYRQSLGQGLEFLIYFQGNSAPDKSGLPSDRFSAERTGGSVSTLTIQRTQQEDSAVYLCASSSRQGVGSNYGYTFGSGTRLTVV.

This clonotype was seen a few times. The chain combines TRBV5-1 with TRBJ2-1, with 9 positions matching TRBD2. The junction had 5 bases not matched to a gene; V was cut back by 2 bases and J by 5 bases. Germline V gives CDR1 SGHRS, CDR2 YFSETQ. The CDR3 length is 15 residues. The CDR3 sequence is CASSFGASGNNEQFF. In DNA, the CDR3 is TGCGCCAGCAGCTTCGGGGCTAGCGGGAACAATGAGCAGTTCTTC. Combining the CDR3 with reference TRBV5-1 and TRBJ2-1 gives the whole variable domain KAGVTQTPRYLIKTRGQQVTLSCSPISGHRSVSWYQQTPGQGLQFLFEYFSETQRNKGNFPGRFSGRQFSNSRSEMNVSTLELGDSALYLCASSFGASGNNEQFFGPGTRLTVL.

The table lists this clonotype with a few counts. The chain employs TRBV10-3 and TRBJ2-3; D might be TRBD1 (6 bases). This CDR3 spans 15 amino acids. Germline loops: CDR1 ENHRY, CDR2 SYGVKD. V lost 3 bases to trimming and J lost 0 bases, with 10 bases between them. CDR3 protein: CAISDRGISTDTQYF. Here the CDR3 DNA reads TGTGCCATCAGTGACAGGGGTATTAGCACAGATACGCAGTATTTT.

V gene TRBV11-2 combines with J gene TRBJ1-2; D might be TRBD1 (5 bases). Germline V gene sequence: CDR1 SGHAT, CDR2 FQNNGV. Trimming left V 5 bases short and J 0 bases short, with 19 bases between. The CDR3 covers 17 residues. CDR3 protein: CASSRRDGVPANYGYTF. The CDR3 nucleotides read TGTGCCAGCAGCCGGCGGGACGGAGTCCCAGCTAACTATGGCTACACCTTC.

This clonotype was picked up many times. The chain uses TRBV12-5 and TRBJ2-5, with TRBD1 identical over 10 bases. The CDR3 is made up of 12 amino acids. The V segment lost 7 bases and the J segment 9 bases; nucleotides outside the gene matches: 5. Looked up from germline, CDR1 is LGHNT and CDR2 is FRNRAP. CDR3 nucleotides: TGTGCTAGTGCCGCGGACAGGGGGGCCCAGTACTTC. It encodes CASAADRGAQYF. Together with reference TRBV12-5 and TRBJ2-5, the CDR3 gives the full variable domain: DARVTQTPRHKVTEMGQEVTMRCQPILGHNTVFWYRQTMMQGLELLAYFRNRAPLDDSGMPKDRFSAEMPDATLATLKIQPSEPRDSAVYFCASAADRGAQYFGPGTRLLVL.